Presented here are 24 T cell receptor beta chains from one specimen sequenced in a study of CD8+ T cells in alopecia areata. The authors extracted RNA and reverse transcribed it into cDNA as the sequencing template. Data came from immunoSEQ multiplex PCR; TCRdb stores just in-frame clones and leaves some out. The sample lists over 200,000 clones; around 62% were seen once. The sample consisted of CD4+ T cells sorted from blood, taken at week 0. The receptors shown here come from a human donor with alopecia areata.

This clone was observed a few times. V usage is TRBV13 and J usage is TRBJ1-2, with 9 bases that match TRBD1. V lost 5 bases, J lost 4 bases, and 5 bases stayed unmatched. The CDR3 covers 14 residues. Germline CDR1 and CDR2: PRHDT and FYEKMQ (reference sequence). The DNA of the CDR3 is TGTGCCAGCAGCCCGAGGGACAGGGTCTATGGCTACACCTTC. Its protein is CASSPRDRVYGYTF.

In its sample, this clone was seen once. The chain combines TRBV5-6 with TRBJ2-5; no definite D call. Trimming shortened V by 4 bases and J by 5 bases, and 6 bases separated the two germline ends. The CDR3 is 11 residues long. Germline V lookup: CDR1 SGHDT, CDR2 YYEEEE. CDR3: CASSHRETQYF. CDR3 bases: TGTGCCAGCAGCCATCGGGAGACCCAGTACTTC.

CDR3 DNA: TGTGCCAGCAGCTCGGATAACTATGGCTACACCTTC. It specifies CASSSDNYGYTF. The chain links TRBV6-5 to TRBJ1-2, with D hard to call. CDR3 size: 12 residues. The germline CDR1 and CDR2 sequences are MNHEY and SVGAGI. V dropped 6 bases and J dropped 1 base, with 6 bases sitting between them.

V usage is TRBV7-9 and J usage is TRBJ1-5; D is ambiguous. Between the trimmed V and J ends, which lost 5 bases and 6 bases, there was a span of 14 bases. The CDR3 has 14 residues. Germline loops: CDR1 SEHNR, CDR2 FQNEAQ (reference sequence). The CDR3: CASSIPPGSQPQHF. The CDR3 DNA reads as TGTGCCAGCAGCATCCCCCCGGGAAGTCAGCCCCAGCATTTT. Supplemented by reference TRBV7-9 and TRBJ1-5, the full variable domain reads DTGVSQNPRHKITKRGQNVTFRCDPISEHNRLYWYRQTLGQGPEFLTYFQNEAQLEKSRLLSDRFSAERPKGSFSTLEIQRTEQGDSAMYLCASSIPPGSQPQHFGDGTRLSIL.

This clone was picked up a small number of times. The rearrangement links TRBV7-2 to TRBJ1-2, with D possibly TRBD1 on 5 matching bases. Germline loops: CDR1 SGHTA, CDR2 FQGNSA. This CDR3 is 14 amino acids long. V was clipped by 4 bases and J by 0 bases, with 9 bases between them. The CDR3 DNA reads TGTGCCAGCAGCTCGGACACCCCTAACTATGGCTACACCTTC. This encodes CASSSDTPNYGYTF.

The rearrangement joins TRBV28 to TRBJ2-4, with D maybe TRBD2 (5 bases). From germline, CDR1 is MDHEN and CDR2 SYDVKM. CDR3 length: 16 amino acids. Trimming shortened V by 6 bases and J by 0 bases, and 15 bases separated the two germline ends. CDR3 amino acids: CASSPAASGAKNIQYF. CDR3 DNA sequence: TGTGCCAGCAGCCCCGCCGCGAGCGGAGCCAAAAACATTCAGTACTTC.

The chain recombines TRBV29-1 with TRBJ1-5; no definite D call. V was pared by 5 bases and J by 5 bases, with 4 bases between. Germline V lookup: CDR1 SQVTM, CDR2 ANQGSEA. This CDR3 has 10 residues. The DNA of the CDR3 is TGCAGCGTTTCCGATCAGCCCCAGCATTTT. It codes for CSVSDQPQHF.

The chain carries TRBV15 and TRBJ2-5; unclear D gene. The length of the CDR3 is 15 residues. Trimming stripped 1 base from V and 7 bases from J, with 16 bases between. CDR1 and CDR2 (germline): LNHNV, YYDKDF (reference sequence). The CDR3 DNA follows: TGTGCCACCAGCAGAGGAGCAGAGAGCCGGGCGACCCAGTACTTC. It yields the protein CATSRGAESRATQYF.

The rearrangement links TRBV7-7 to TRBJ1-6, with D possibly being TRBD1 (5 bases). Germline lookup yields CDR1 SSHAT and CDR2 FNYEAQ (reference sequence). V was clipped by 2 bases and J by 0 bases, with 14 bases between them. This CDR3 has 18 residues. The CDR3 region has the DNA TGTGCCAGCAGCTTATTTAGTCAGGGAAGCTCCTATAATTCACCCCTCCACTTT. Encoded protein: CASSLFSQGSSYNSPLHF.

This clone came up a few times. The rearrangement uses TRBV5-1 and TRBJ2-5, with D perhaps matching TRBD2 (6 bases). The CDR3 has 13 amino acids. V was cut by 4 bases and J by 5 bases, with 12 bases left in between. Germline V lookup: CDR1 SGHRS, CDR2 YFSETQ. The CDR3 loop is CASSPSGDETQYF. Here the CDR3 DNA reads TGCGCCAGCAGCCCGTCGGGGGACGAGACCCAGTACTTC.

As DNA, the CDR3 is TGCAGCGTTGAACGTGGGAGGGCCCTGGAGACCCAGTACTTC. This codes for CSVERGRALETQYF. V gene TRBV29-1 combines with J gene TRBJ2-5, with 7 nucleotides matching TRBD2. The CDR3 contains 14 residues. Germline V gene sequence: CDR1 SQVTM, CDR2 ANQGSEA. The J segment lost 5 bases and the V segment lost 2 bases, leaving 8 bases of the junction unmatched. The full variable domain, rest sourced from reference TRBV29-1 and TRBJ2-5, is SAVISQKPSRDICQRGTSLTIQCQVDSQVTMMFWYRQQPGQSLTLIATANQGSEATYESGFVIDKFPISRPNLTFSTLTVSNMSPEDSSIYLCSVERGRALETQYFGPGTRLLVL.

The rearrangement uses TRBV7-2 and TRBJ2-5, with 10 bases aligning to TRBD2. The J segment lost 1 base and the V segment lost 3 bases, leaving 8 bases of the junction unmatched. The CDR3 covers 17 residues. Germline loops: CDR1 SGHTA, CDR2 FQGNSA. CDR3 sequence reads: CASSFQVTSGIQETQYF. DNA of the CDR3: TGTGCCAGCAGCTTCCAGGTCACTAGCGGGATCCAAGAGACCCAGTACTTC.

The chain is built from TRBV7-6 and TRBJ1-1; the D is unclear. V was pared by 8 bases and J by 0 bases, with 13 bases between. The CDR3 extends over 14 amino acids. CDR1 is SGHVS, CDR2 FNYEAQ, per germline. CDR3 bases: TGTGCCAGCGTAATGAGTTCCATGAACACTGAAGCTTTCTTT. This encodes CASVMSSMNTEAFF.

The chain is built from TRBV30 and TRBJ1-4, with a tentative D call TRBD1 (6 bases). The germline V gene has CDR1 GTSNPN and CDR2 SVGIG (reference sequence). This CDR3 contains 21 residues. The V gene lost 0 bases and the J gene lost 7 bases, with 33 bases spanning the gap. The CDR3 here is CAWSVPKRLQGNILASEKLFF. The CDR3, as DNA: TGTGCCTGGAGTGTACCTAAAAGACTACAGGGAAATATCTTGGCGAGTGAAAAACTGTTTTTT.

This clone has a handful of counts. The V and J genes are TRBV5-6 and TRBJ1-2, with TRBD1 matching over 7 bases. V lost 1 base, J lost 7 bases, and 4 bases stayed unmatched. Germline V gives CDR1 SGHDT, CDR2 YYEEEE. This CDR3 is 13 amino acids long. CDR3 nucleotides: TGTGCCAGCAGCTTGAAGGGGGCTCTTGGCTACACCTTC. This sequence encodes CASSLKGALGYTF.

This clone came up a few times. The rearrangement links TRBV29-1 to TRBJ2-1, with no clear D. The germline V gene encodes CDR1 SQVTM and CDR2 ANQGSEA. The CDR3 length is 11 residues. Trimming stripped 5 bases from V and 8 bases from J, with 10 bases between. CDR3 nucleotide sequence: TGCAGCGTTCCTCAGGCATATGAGCAGTTCTTC. Protein: CSVPQAYEQFF.

V gene TRBV7-8 combines with J gene TRBJ2-1; 9 positions agree with TRBD1. Losses at the gene ends were 5 bases for V and 7 bases for J; bases not matched to a gene: 12. From germline, CDR1 is SGHVS and CDR2 FQNEAQ. The CDR3 is 16 amino acids. DNA for the CDR3: TGTGCCAGCAGCCGGGACAGGGAAAGAGGGCGGAATGAGCAGTTCTTC. Translated, it gives CASSRDRERGRNEQFF.

CDR3 DNA: TGTGCCAGCAGCCTGACTAGCTGGCGATATGAGACCCAGTACTTC. It codes for CASSLTSWRYETQYF. The rearrangement uses TRBV9 and TRBJ2-5, with 7 bases aligning to TRBD2. The CDR3 has 15 amino acids. J lost 5 bases, V lost 4 bases, and 11 bases had no gene match. Germline V gene sequence: CDR1 SGDLS, CDR2 YYNGEE.

This clone has a handful of counts. V gene TRBV30 combines with J gene TRBJ2-3; 11 bases are a match to TRBD2. Per the germline V gene, CDR1 is GTSNPN and CDR2 is SVGIG (reference sequence). Trimming removed 1 base from V and 8 bases from J; junction bases left unmatched: 8. This CDR3 contains 15 residues. The DNA of the CDR3 is TGTGCCTGGAGTGAAGGTCTAGCGGGGGGATCTACGCAGTATTTT. Its translation is CAWSEGLAGGSTQYF.

The chain carries TRBV30 and TRBJ2-6; tentative D call: TRBD1 (5 bases). CDR3 length: 13 amino acids. Trimming shortened V by 3 bases and J by 2 bases, and 5 bases separated the two germline ends. In germline, CDR1 is GTSNPN, CDR2 SVGIG (reference sequence). The CDR3: CAWRGPGANVLTF. The CDR3 DNA reads as TGTGCCTGGAGGGGGCCTGGGGCCAACGTCCTGACTTTC.

The chain is built from TRBV29-1 and TRBJ2-2; D unresolved. Trimming removed 5 bases from V and 3 bases from J, with 7 bases in between. The CDR3 length is 12 residues. The germline V gene has CDR1 SQVTM and CDR2 ANQGSEA. The DNA for the CDR3 is TGCAGCGTTCCCCGGGACACCGGGGAGCTGTTTTTT. Protein: CSVPRDTGELFF.

This clone was observed a single time. V usage is TRBV25-1 and J usage is TRBJ1-2; TRBD1 is a possible D gene (5 bases). CDR1 and CDR2 from the germline V gene are MGHDK and SYGVNS. The CDR3 is 13 residues long. V gave up 6 bases and J gave up 4 bases, with 12 bases separating them. The CDR3, as DNA: TGTGCCAGCAGAGCTCAGAGGGGCTATGGCTACACCTTC. It is translated as CASRAQRGYGYTF.

The chain links TRBV30 to TRBJ2-1, with D maybe TRBD2 (6 bases). Germline-derived CDR1 and CDR2 are GTSNPN and SVGIG (reference sequence). V was clipped by 5 bases and J by 6 bases, with 17 bases between them. The CDR3 runs 14 residues. CDR3 sequence (DNA): TGTGCCTGGCGAATAGCGGATTACTCCAATGAGCAGTTCTTC. Translation: CAWRIADYSNEQFF. The full variable domain, its missing parts supplied by reference TRBV30 and TRBJ2-1, is SQTIHQWPATLVQPVGSPLSLECTVEGTSNPNLYWYRQAAGRGLQLLFYSVGIGQISSEVPQNLSASRPQDRQFILSSKKLLLSDSGFYLCAWRIADYSNEQFFGPGTRLTVL.

The chain joins TRBV4-2 to TRBJ1-2; D unclear. The germline V and J ends were trimmed by 7 bases and 0 bases, with 18 bases remaining between them. This CDR3 is built from 16 residues. Germline V gene data show CDR1 as LGHNA and CDR2 as YNFKEQ. DNA for the CDR3: TGTGCCAGCACTCATGGTTTAACCCTAGCTAACTATGGCTACACCTTC. Amino acid sequence: CASTHGLTLANYGYTF.